Reported below is one T cell receptor (beta chain). TCRdb independently ran MiXCR on the 5' RACE reads; one entry per CDR3 protein. This table holds tens of thousands of distinct CDR3 sequences, roughly 12% found once. This sample is drawn from a study of early T cells in non-severe SARS-CoV-2 infection. The V gene's germline CDR1 is LNHDA and CDR2 SQIVND (reference sequence). V lost 6 bases, J lost 6 bases, and 14 bases lay in between. The CDR3 totals 14 residues. The sequenced material came from whole blood. This TCR was sampled from an adult who was a healthcare worker with PCR-confirmed SARS-CoV-2 infection or an uninfected control (not recorded which). The chain combines TRBV19 with TRBJ2-2; no clear D. CDR3 sequence: CASRVFKGSGELFF. DNA of the CDR3: TGTGCCAGTAGGGTCTTTAAGGGATCCGGGGAGCTGTTTTTT.